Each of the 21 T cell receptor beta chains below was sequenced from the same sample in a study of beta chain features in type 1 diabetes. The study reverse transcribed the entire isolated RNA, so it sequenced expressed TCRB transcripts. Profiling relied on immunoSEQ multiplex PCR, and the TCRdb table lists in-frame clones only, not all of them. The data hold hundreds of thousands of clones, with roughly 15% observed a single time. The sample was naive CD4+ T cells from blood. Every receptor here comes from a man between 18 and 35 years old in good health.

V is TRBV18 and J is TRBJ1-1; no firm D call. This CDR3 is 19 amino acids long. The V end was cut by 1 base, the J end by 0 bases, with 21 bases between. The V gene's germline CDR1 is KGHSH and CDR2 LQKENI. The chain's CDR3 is CASSPRLSGTADMNTEAFF. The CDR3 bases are TGTGCCAGCTCACCACGGTTGAGTGGAACAGCAGACATGAACACTGAAGCTTTCTTT.

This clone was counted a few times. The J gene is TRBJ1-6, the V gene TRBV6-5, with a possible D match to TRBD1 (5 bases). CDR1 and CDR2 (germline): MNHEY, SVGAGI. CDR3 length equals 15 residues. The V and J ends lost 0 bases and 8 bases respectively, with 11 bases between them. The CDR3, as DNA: TGTGCCAGCAGTTACTCGATGCTCAGGGATTCACCCCTCCACTTT. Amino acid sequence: CASSYSMLRDSPLHF.

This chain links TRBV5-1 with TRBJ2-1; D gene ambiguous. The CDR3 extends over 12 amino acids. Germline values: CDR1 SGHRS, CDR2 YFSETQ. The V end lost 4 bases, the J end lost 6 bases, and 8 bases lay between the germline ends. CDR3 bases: TGCGCCAGCAGCGCCCAGTTCAATGAGCAGTTCTTC. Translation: CASSAQFNEQFF. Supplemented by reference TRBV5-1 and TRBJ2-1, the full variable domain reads KAGVTQTPRYLIKTRGQQVTLSCSPISGHRSVSWYQQTPGQGLQFLFEYFSETQRNKGNFPGRFSGRQFSNSRSEMNVSTLELGDSALYLCASSAQFNEQFFGPGTRLTVL.

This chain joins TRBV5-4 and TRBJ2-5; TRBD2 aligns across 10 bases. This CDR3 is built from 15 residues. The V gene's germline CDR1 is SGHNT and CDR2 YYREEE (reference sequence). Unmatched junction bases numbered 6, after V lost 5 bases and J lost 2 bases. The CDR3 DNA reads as TGTGCCAGCAGACTGACTAGCGGGCTACAAGAGACCCAGTACTTC. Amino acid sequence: CASRLTSGLQETQYF.

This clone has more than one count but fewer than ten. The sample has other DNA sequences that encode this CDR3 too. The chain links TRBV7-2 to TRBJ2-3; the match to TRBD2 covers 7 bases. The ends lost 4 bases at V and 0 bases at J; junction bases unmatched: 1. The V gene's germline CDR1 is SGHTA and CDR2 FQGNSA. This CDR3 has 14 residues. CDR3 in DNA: TGTGCCAGCAGCTGGGGGGGTAGCACAGATACGCAGTATTTT. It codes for CASSWGGSTDTQYF.

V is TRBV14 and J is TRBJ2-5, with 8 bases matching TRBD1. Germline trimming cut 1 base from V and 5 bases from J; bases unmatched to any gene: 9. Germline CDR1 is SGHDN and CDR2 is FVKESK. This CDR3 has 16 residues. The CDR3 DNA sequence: TGTGCCAGCAGCCAAGTCCGGACAGGGTACTGGGAGACCCAGTACTTC. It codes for CASSQVRTGYWETQYF.

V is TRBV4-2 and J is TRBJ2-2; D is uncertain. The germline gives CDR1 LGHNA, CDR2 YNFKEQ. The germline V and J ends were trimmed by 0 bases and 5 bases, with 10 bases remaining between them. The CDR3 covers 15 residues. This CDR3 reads CASSQDRSRTGELFF. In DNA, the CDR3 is TGTGCCAGCAGCCAAGATCGAAGCAGGACCGGGGAGCTGTTTTTT.

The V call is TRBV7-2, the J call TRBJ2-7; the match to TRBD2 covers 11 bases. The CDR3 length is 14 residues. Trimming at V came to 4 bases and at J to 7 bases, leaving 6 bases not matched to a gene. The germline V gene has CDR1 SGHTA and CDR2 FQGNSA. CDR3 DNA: TGTGCCAGCAGCTCCACTAGCGGGAGAGGGGAGCAGTACTTC. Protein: CASSSTSGRGEQYF.

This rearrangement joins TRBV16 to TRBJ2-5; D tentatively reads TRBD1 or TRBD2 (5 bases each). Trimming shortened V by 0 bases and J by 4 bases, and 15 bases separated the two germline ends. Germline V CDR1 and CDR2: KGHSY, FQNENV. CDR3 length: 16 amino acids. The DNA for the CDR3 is TGTGCCAGCAGCCAATCAGGGAGTTGGCAGGGAGAGACCCAGTACTTC. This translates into CASSQSGSWQGETQYF.

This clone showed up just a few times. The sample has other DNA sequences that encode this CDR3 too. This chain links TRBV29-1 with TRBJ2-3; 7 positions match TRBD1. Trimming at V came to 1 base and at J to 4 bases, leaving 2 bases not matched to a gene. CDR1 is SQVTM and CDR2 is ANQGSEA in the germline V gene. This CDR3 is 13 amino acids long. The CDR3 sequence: CSVEGQGADTQYF. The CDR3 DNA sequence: TGCAGCGTTGAAGGTCAGGGGGCAGATACGCAGTATTTT.

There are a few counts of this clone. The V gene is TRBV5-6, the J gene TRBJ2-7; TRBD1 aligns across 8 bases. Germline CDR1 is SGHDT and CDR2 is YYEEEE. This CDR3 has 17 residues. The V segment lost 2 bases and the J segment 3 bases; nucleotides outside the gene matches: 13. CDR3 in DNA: TGTGCCAGCAGCTTTTCGGTCCGACAGGGGACCCGCTACGAGCAGTACTTC. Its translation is CASSFSVRQGTRYEQYF.

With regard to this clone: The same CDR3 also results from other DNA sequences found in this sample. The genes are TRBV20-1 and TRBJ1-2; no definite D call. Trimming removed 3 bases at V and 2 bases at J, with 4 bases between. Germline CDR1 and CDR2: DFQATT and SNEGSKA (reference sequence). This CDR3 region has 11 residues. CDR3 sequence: CSARRNYGYTF. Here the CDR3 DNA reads TGCAGTGCTAGGAGGAACTATGGCTACACCTTC.

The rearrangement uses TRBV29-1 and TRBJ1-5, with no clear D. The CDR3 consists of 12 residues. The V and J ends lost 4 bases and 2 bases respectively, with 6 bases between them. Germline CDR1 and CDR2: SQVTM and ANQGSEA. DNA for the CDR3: TGCAGCGTTGCCCAGGGCAATCAGCCCCAGCATTTT. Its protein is CSVAQGNQPQHF.

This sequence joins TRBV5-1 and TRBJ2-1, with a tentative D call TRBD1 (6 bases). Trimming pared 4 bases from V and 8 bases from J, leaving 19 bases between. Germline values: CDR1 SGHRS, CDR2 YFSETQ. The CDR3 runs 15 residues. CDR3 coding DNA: TGCGCCAGCAGCGCGCAAGGGGGAATCCCCGATGAGCAGTTCTTC. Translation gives CASSAQGGIPDEQFF.

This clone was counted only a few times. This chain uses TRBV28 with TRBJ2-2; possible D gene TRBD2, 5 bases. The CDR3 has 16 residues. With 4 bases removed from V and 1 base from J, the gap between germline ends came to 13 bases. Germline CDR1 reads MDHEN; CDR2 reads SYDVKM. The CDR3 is CASSSPGTVNTGELFF. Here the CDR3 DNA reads TGTGCCAGCAGTTCCCCGGGAACAGTGAACACCGGGGAGCTGTTTTTT.

The CDR3 loop reads CASSRSYEQYF. CDR3 coding DNA: TGTGCCAGCAGCAGATCCTACGAGCAGTACTTC. V and J are TRBV6-1 and TRBJ2-7, with D unresolved. Germline values: CDR1 MNHNS, CDR2 SASEGT. V shed 6 bases and J shed 1 base, with 4 bases lying between them. CDR3 length equals 11 residues.

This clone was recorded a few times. CDR3 region: CASSDSSLGDNEQFF. The DNA of the CDR3 is TGTGCCAGCAGTGACTCATCGCTCGGAGACAATGAGCAGTTCTTC. The chain employs TRBV6-4 and TRBJ2-1, with unresolved D. This CDR3 region has 15 residues. The germline V gene has CDR1 MRHNA and CDR2 SNTAGT. V lost 0 bases and J 5 bases, leaving 11 bases between the germline ends.

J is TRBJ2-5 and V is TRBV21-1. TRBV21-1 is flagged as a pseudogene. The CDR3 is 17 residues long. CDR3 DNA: TGTGCCAGCGGCCAAATCCCGGGACCTTTTCGTAGGGAGACCCAGTACTTC. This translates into CASGQIPGPFRRETQYF.

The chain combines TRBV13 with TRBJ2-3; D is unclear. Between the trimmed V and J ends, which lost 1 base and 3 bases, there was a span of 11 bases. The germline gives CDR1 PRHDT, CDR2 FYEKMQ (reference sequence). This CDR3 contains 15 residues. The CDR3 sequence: CASSLDPLGTDTQYF. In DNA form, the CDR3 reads TGTGCCAGCAGCTTAGACCCCCTGGGTACAGATACGCAGTATTTT.

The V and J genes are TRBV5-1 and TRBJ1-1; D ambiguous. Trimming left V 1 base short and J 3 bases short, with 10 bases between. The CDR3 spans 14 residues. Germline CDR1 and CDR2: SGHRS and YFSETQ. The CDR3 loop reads CASSLQQRYTEAFF. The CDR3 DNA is TGCGCCAGCAGCTTGCAACAAAGGTACACTGAAGCTTTCTTT.

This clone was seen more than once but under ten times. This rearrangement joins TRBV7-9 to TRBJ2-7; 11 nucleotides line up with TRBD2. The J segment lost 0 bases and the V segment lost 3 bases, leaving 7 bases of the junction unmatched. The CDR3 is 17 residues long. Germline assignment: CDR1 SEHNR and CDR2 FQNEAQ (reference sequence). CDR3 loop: CASSFFRTSGSSYEQYF. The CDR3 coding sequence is TGTGCCAGCAGCTTCTTCAGAACTAGCGGGAGCTCCTACGAGCAGTACTTC.